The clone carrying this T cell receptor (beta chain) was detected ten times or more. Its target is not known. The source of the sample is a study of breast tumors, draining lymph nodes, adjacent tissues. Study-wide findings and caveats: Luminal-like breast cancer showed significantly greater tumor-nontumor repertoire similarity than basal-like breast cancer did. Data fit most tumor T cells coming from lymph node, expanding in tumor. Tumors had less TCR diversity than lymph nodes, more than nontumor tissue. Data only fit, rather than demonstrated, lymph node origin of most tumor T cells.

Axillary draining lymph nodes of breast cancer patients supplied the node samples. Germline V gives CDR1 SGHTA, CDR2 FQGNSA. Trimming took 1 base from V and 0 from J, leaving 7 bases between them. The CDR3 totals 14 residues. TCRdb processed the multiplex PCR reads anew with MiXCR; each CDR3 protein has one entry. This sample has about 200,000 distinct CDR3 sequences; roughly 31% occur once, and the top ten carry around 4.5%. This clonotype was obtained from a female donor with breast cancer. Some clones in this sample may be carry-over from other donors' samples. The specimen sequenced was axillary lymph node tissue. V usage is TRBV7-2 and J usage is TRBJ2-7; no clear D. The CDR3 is CASSLGRLSYEQYF. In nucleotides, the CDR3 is TGTGCCAGCAGCTTAGGACGCCTCTCCTACGAGCAGTACTTC. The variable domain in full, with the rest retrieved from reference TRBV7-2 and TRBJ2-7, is GAGVSQSPSNKVTEKGKDVELRCDPISGHTALYWYRQSLGQGLEFLIYFQGNSAPDKSGLPSDRFSAERTGGSVSTLTIQRTQQEDSAVYLCASSLGRLSYEQYFGPGTRLTVT.